Described below is a single T cell receptor (beta chain) sequence and its context. Its antigen remains unidentified. One end of the junction varies from germline; a read error may be responsible. The entry originates in a study of cytomegalovirus exposure and HLA in healthy donors. General study results and limits: An analysis that came later showed most CMV-associated TCR beta chains appearing HLA-restricted. Accurate predictions that matched the HLA-A and HLA-B alleles of most subjects were reportedly made from TCR beta sequences.

Germline lookup yields CDR1 MNHNS and CDR2 SASEGT. CDR3 length: 13 amino acids. Primers: 60 Vbeta forward and 13 Jbeta reverse. The protocol was immunoSEQ multiplex PCR, while the TCRdb copy is restricted to in-frame clones and leaves out a portion. The table records 200,000 or so clones, roughly 80% of them present only once. V and J are TRBV6-1 and TRBJ2-7; 7 nucleotides agree with TRBD2. The TCR was taken from a man aged 50 to 59 in good health and CMV-seronegative. The specimen was PBMCs. CDR3 coding DNA: TGTGCCAGCAGTGAAGCGCAAGGTCTTCGGGGGGACTTC. This encodes CASSEAQGLRGDF.